The entry below describes one T cell receptor beta chain. This specimen belongs to a study of CD8 T cells in Susac syndrome. RNA, at roughly 0.45 to 1 ug, was reverse transcribed with random hexamers. MiXCR, applied by TCRdb to the immunoSEQ multiplex PCR reads, yields one record per CDR3 protein. The table lists 200,000 or so distinct CDR3 sequences, 92% of them singletons. TEMRA cells were enriched by FACS, while CD8+ and CD4+ T cells were obtained through a negative isolation that was performed magnetically. This CDR3 comprises 13 residues. Per the germline V gene, CDR1 is SGHTA and CDR2 is FQGTGA. V was clipped by 5 bases and J by 3 bases, with 7 bases between them.

The sample taken for sequencing was CD8+ T cells from PBMCs. V and J are TRBV7-3 and TRBJ2-2; no reliable D call. The sequence was collected from a human donor with multiple sclerosis. The CDR3 sequence: CASSPIHTGELFF. The CDR3 DNA follows: TGTGCCAGCAGCCCTATACACACCGGGGAGCTGTTTTTT.